Described below is a single T cell receptor beta chain sequence and its context. Its antigen is undetermined. Other nucleotide sequences from this sample produce the same CDR3. This sample stems from a study of beta chain features in type 1 diabetes. Background on the study: Healthy donors and patients had similar age, gender and cell yields.

Study-level findings and limits: Insertions were fewer and deletions more numerous at VDJ junctions in type 1 diabetes patients.

The germline V gene has CDR1 SEHNR and CDR2 FQNEAQ (reference sequence). The V gene lost 1 base and the J gene lost 1 base, with 7 bases spanning the gap. CDR3 size: 14 residues. Sequenced material consisted of expressed TCRB transcripts (all of the isolated RNA was reverse transcribed). Measured with immunoSEQ multiplex PCR; TCRdb has only the in-frame clones, and not every one. The sample has fewer than 900,000 clones; about 17% are singletons. Sequenced: naive CD4+ T cells from blood. The receptor's source is a woman between 18 and 30 years old in good health. The chain uses TRBV7-9 and TRBJ2-5; no definite D call. The CDR3 coding sequence is TGTGCCAGCAGCTTAGGACAAGGCCAAGAGACCCAGTACTTC. This encodes CASSLGQGQETQYF.